These 10 T cell receptor beta chains were sequenced from one sample in a study of shared clonotypes between healthy human individuals. Only in-frame clones appear in the TCRdb table, and some are missing; sequencing was by immunoSEQ multiplex PCR. The sample has fewer than 2.5 million clones; approximately 94% are singletons. The sample taken for sequencing was naive CD4+ T cells from PBMCs. Subset noted: CD45RA+ positively selected. The source of these receptors is a young man in good health. Some clones in this sample may be carry-over from other donors' samples.

The V and J genes are TRBV9 and TRBJ2-1; TRBD2 matches 14 bases. Germline lookup yields CDR1 SGDLS and CDR2 YYNGEE. The CDR3 extends over 15 amino acids. V gave up 3 bases and J gave up 9 bases; unmatched junction bases: 5. CDR3 protein: CASSATSGRALEQFF. CDR3 bases: TGTGCCAGCAGCGCGACTAGCGGGAGGGCCCTTGAGCAGTTCTTC.

The rearrangement links TRBV6-4 to TRBJ2-5; 8 bases align to TRBD2. The CDR3 contains 13 residues. CDR1 MRHNA and CDR2 SNTAGT come from the germline V gene. J gave up 4 bases and V 6 bases, and 4 bases lay outside the gene matches. Written as DNA, the CDR3 is TGTGCCAGCAGAGCGGGAGCGGGAGAGACCCAGTACTTC. It codes for CASRAGAGETQYF.

A note on this clone: The same CDR3 can be traced to other DNA sequences in this sample. The rearrangement joins TRBV5-1 to TRBJ2-5, with TRBD2 matching over 8 bases. Germline assignment: CDR1 SGHRS and CDR2 YFSETQ. CDR3 size: 15 residues. Trimming removed 5 bases from V and 1 base from J; junction bases left unmatched: 7. The CDR3 sequence: CASSGLAGPQETQYF. In DNA, the CDR3 is TGCGCCAGCAGTGGCCTAGCGGGCCCCCAAGAGACCCAGTACTTC.

Concerning this clone: Germline is not matched at one junction end, which may reflect a read error. J is TRBJ1-1 and V is TRBV10-1, with TRBD1 as a possible D gene (5 bases). Germline CDR1 WNHNN, CDR2 SYGVQD (reference sequence). The CDR3 spans 14 residues. CDR3 sequence (DNA): TGCGCCAGCAGTGAGTCCCCTAGGACATCCGATTTGATCTTT. This encodes CASSESPRTSDLIF.

This rearrangement joins TRBV7-2 to TRBJ2-2; 9 bases align to TRBD1. V shed 5 bases and J 5 bases; nucleotides not matched to a gene: 3. CDR1 and CDR2 (germline): SGHTA, FQGNSA. The CDR3 sequence is 14 residues long. CDR3 nucleotides: TGTGCCAGCAGCGTGGACAGGGGAACCGGGGAGCTGTTTTTT. As protein: CASSVDRGTGELFF.

V gene TRBV28 combines with J gene TRBJ2-1; D remains ambiguous. Trimming removed 3 bases at V and 9 bases at J, with 9 bases between. The CDR3 is 12 residues long. In germline, CDR1 is MDHEN, CDR2 SYDVKM. The CDR3 is CASSLVLGEQFF. CDR3 sequence (DNA): TGTGCCAGCAGTTTGGTTCTCGGTGAGCAGTTCTTC.

The rearrangement links TRBV28 to TRBJ1-3; tentative D call: TRBD1 (5 bases). Germline V gene lookup returns CDR1 MDHEN and CDR2 SYDVKM. The CDR3 has 14 amino acids. V shed 6 bases and J shed 0 bases, with 9 bases lying between them. CDR3 nucleotides: TGTGCCAGCAGGGGACGGTCCTCTGGAAACACCATATATTTT. It is translated as CASRGRSSGNTIYF.

This chain joins TRBV11-2 and TRBJ1-4; D is unclear. Germline CDR1 and CDR2: SGHAT and FQNNGV. This CDR3 is built from 14 residues. Trimming removed 2 bases from V and 5 bases from J, with 9 bases in between. The CDR3 region is CASSLRRWNEKLFF. The CDR3 nucleotides read TGTGCCAGCAGCTTAAGGCGCTGGAATGAAAAACTGTTTTTT. Supplemented by reference TRBV11-2 and TRBJ1-4, the full variable domain reads EAGVAQSPRYKIIEKRQSVAFWCNPISGHATLYWYQQILGQGPKLLIQFQNNGVVDDSQLPKDRFSAERLKGVDSTLKIQPAKLEDSAVYLCASSLRRWNEKLFFGSGTQLSVL.

This chain links TRBV11-2 with TRBJ2-5, with a tentative D call TRBD2 (7 bases). Trimming left V 5 bases short and J 6 bases short, with 16 bases between. The germline CDR1 and CDR2 sequences are SGHAT and FQNNGV. This CDR3 region has 14 residues. The DNA for the CDR3 is TGTGCCAGCAGCCCCCAACAGGGAGGGCAGACCCAGTACTTC. Encoded protein: CASSPQQGGQTQYF.

This rearrangement joins TRBV5-6 to TRBJ1-6; possibly TRBD1 for D (5 bases). From germline, CDR1 is SGHDT and CDR2 YYEEEE. The CDR3 contains 15 residues. V shed 4 bases and J shed 6 bases, with 14 bases lying between them. CDR3: CASSPERDRNSPLHF. The CDR3 region has the DNA TGTGCCAGCAGCCCGGAAAGGGACCGTAATTCACCCCTCCACTTT.